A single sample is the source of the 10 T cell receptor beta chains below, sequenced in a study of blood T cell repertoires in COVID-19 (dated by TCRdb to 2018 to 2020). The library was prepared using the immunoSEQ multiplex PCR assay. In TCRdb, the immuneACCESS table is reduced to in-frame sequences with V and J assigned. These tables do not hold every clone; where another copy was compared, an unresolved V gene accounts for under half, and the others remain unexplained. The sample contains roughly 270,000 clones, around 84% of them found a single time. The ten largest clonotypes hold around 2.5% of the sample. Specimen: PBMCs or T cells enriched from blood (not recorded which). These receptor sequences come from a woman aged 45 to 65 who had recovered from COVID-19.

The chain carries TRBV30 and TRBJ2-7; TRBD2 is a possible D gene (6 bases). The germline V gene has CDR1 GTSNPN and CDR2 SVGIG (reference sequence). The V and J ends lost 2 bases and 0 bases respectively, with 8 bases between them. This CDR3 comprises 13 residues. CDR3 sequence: CAWSSGLSYEQYF. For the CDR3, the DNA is TGTGCCTGGAGTTCGGGACTCTCCTACGAGCAGTACTTC. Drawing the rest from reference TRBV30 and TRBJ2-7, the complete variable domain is SQTIHQWPATLVQPVGSPLSLECTVEGTSNPNLYWYRQAAGRGLQLLFYSVGIGQISSEVPQNLSASRPQDRQFILSSKKLLLSDSGFYLCAWSSGLSYEQYFGPGTRLTVT.

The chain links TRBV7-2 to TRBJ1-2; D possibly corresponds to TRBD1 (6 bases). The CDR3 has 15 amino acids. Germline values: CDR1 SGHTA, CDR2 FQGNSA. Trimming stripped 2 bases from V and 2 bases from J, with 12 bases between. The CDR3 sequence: CASSLPGQQNYGYTF. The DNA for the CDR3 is TGTGCCAGCAGCTTACCGGGACAACAAAACTATGGCTACACCTTC.

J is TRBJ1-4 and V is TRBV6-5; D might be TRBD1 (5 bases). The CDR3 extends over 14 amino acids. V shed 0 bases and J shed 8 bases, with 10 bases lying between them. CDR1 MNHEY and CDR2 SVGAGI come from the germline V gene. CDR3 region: CASSYSRAREKLFF. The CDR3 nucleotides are TGTGCCAGCAGTTACTCCAGGGCTAGGGAAAAACTGTTTTTT.

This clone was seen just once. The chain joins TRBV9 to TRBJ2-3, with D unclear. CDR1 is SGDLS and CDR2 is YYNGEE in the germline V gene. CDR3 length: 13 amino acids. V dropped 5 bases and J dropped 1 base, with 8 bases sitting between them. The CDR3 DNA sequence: TGTGCCAGCAGTCCTGCGCGCACAGATACGCAGTATTTT. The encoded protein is CASSPARTDTQYF.

The CDR3 region is CASSLAGSLISYEQYF. Written as DNA, the CDR3 is TGTGCCAGCAGCTTAGCTGGTAGCTTAATATCCTACGAGCAGTACTTC. The V gene is TRBV7-8, the J gene TRBJ2-7; D not resolved. Germline CDR1 is SGHVS and CDR2 is FQNEAQ. This CDR3 region has 16 residues. The germline V and J ends were trimmed by 0 bases and 1 base, with 13 bases remaining between them.

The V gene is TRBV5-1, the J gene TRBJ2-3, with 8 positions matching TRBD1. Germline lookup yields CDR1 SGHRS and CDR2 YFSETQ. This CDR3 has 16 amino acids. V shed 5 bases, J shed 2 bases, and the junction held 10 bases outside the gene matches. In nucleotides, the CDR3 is TGCGCCAGCAGTTTCGCAGGGGGCTGGATCACAGATACGCAGTATTTT. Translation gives CASSFAGGWITDTQYF.

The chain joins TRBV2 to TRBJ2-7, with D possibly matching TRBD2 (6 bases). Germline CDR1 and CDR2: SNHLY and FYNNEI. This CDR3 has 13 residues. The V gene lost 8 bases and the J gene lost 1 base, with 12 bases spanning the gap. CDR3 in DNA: TGTGCCAGCGGCGGGACCGCTTCCTACGAGCAGTACTTC. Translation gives CASGGTASYEQYF.

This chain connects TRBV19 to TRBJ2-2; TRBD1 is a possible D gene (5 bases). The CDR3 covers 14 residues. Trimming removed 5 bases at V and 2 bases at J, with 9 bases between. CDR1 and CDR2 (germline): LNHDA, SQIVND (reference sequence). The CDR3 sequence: CASSQGANTGELFF. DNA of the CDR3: TGTGCCAGTAGTCAAGGGGCTAACACCGGGGAGCTGTTTTTT. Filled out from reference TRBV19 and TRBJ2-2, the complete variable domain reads DGGITQSPKYLFRKEGQNVTLSCEQNLNHDAMYWYRQDPGQGLRLIYYSQIVNDFQKGDIAEGYSVSREKKESFPLTVTSAQKNPTAFYLCASSQGANTGELFFGEGSRLTVL.

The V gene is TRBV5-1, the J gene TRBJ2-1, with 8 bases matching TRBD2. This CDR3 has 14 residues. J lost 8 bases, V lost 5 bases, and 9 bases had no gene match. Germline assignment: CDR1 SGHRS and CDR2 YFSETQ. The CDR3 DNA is TGCGCCAGCAGTTCACGGGAGGGCCATTATGAGCAGTTCTTC. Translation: CASSSREGHYEQFF.

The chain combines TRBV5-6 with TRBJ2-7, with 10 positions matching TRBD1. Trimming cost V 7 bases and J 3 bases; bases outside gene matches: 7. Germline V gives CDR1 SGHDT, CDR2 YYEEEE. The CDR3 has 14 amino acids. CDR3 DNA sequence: TGTGCCAGCCACGAGGACAGGGGGAACTACGAGCAGTACTTC. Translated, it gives CASHEDRGNYEQYF. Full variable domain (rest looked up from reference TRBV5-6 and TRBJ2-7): DAGVTQSPTHLIKTRGQQVTLRCSPKSGHDTVSWYQQALGQGPQFIFQYYEEEERQRGNFPDRFSGHQFPNYSSELNVNALLLGDSALYLCASHEDRGNYEQYFGPGTRLTVT.